This T cell receptor beta chain came from a study of Graves' ophthalmopathy and Graves' hyperthyroidism (dated by TCRdb to 2017 to 2018). About the investigation overall: Peripheral blood samples were taken at the time of initial diagnosis, before any treatment was given. A discovery set of 100 patients (43 ophthalmopathy, 60 or so stable hyperthyroidism) was enrolled to explore V-J signatures distinguishing ophthalmopathy from hyperthyroidism. T-cell repertoires of thyroid tissue and blood were compared in about six hyperthyroidism patients. Following sampling, methimazole starting at 30 mg daily was administered to hyperthyroidism patients, and high-dose intravenous methylprednisolone was administered to ophthalmopathy patients. TCR beta repertoire signatures were used to distinguish Graves' ophthalmopathy from Graves' hyperthyroidism and to predict progression to ophthalmopathy. For independent validation, a separate cohort was made up of approximately 19 hyperthyroidism patients plus 17 patients who later progressed from hyperthyroidism to ophthalmopathy. In total, approximately 140 blood samples were TCR-sequenced: approximately 40 ophthalmopathy, about 75 hyperthyroidism and some 17 hyperthyroidism-to-ophthalmopathy patients. Results the study describes overall, beyond this receptor: Sample size was not statistically predetermined, and group allocation was not concealed from the investigators. Most expanded thyroid clonotypes with a frequency above 0.001 also appeared in blood, which suggests that blood repertoires may reflect the immune response in the thyroid. The 13-signature model separated ophthalmopathy from stable hyperthyroidism with 85% to 90% sensitivity and approximately 81% specificity in cross-validation, and 80%/75% in the test set. In validation, the model predicted ophthalmopathy progression with less than 71% sensitivity and roughly 72% specificity; more than ten predicted patients were CT-confirmed with GO in a median of 6.5 months.

For repertoire sequencing, TCR beta CDR3 regions were amplified from RNA transcripts. The first round was an RT-PCR using HTBI primers with the Qiagen OneStep RT-PCR kit, and this first round was followed by a second-round multiplex PCR, then size selection and purification. The libraries underwent paired-end sequencing with 100 bp reads on an Illumina HiSeq2000. As for the authors' bioinformatics: SOAPnuke was used for read processing, and reads with adapters, uncalled bases, a mean Phred below 15, or no exact constant-primer or identifier match were discarded. COPE v1.2.5 was used to merge high-quality paired reads. Unique nucleotide sequences were defined as clonotypes and aligned to IMGT TRB V, D and J references using MiTCR v1.1. The analysis was limited to V-J combinations with a frequency above 0.0001, which together covered approximately 99% of the repertoires. A TCR clonal expansion and chaos score per V-J combination was defined as the ratio of F50 clonal expansion to chaos observed in the TCRdist matrix. Welch's t-statistics and random forest were used to reduce features to about a dozen V-J combinations, which were fed into a naive Bayes classifier. The similarity between thyroid and blood repertoires was quantified using the Morisita-Horn index. TCRdb took the public reads, trimmed them with fastp at Q25, ran MiXCR for clone calling and kept in-frame beta chains. Rows with one shared CDR3 protein collapse into an entry with the most common genes and DNA. The V and J calls were not made by the authors but by TCRdb's processing. The sample includes approximately 640,000 distinct CDR3 sequences, with 35% to 50% observed a single time. The ten largest clones take up around 3.3% of the sample.

Details on this clonotype: Its antigen is unknown. The sample holds no much larger clone one base away, and base qualities are not on file.

Ophthalmopathy patients were characterized by moderately to severely active disease, a Clinical Activity Score of at least 3, a NOSPECS grade of at least 4, and a disease duration under 3 months. Patients were excluded if they had other autoimmune diseases, uncontrolled infections, pregnancy or lactation. Clinical symptoms, serum thyroxine, TRAb, thyroid ultrasound and orbital computed tomography formed the basis of the diagnosis. PBMCs were isolated from about 9.1 ml of fresh peripheral blood by Ficoll-Paque density gradient centrifugation. Total RNA was extracted using Trizol reagent, and RNA quality was checked on an Agilent 2100 Bioanalyzer. The CDR3 starts with the cysteine, ends with the phenylalanine, and has 11 residues. CDR3 DNA only is kept here, 33 bases in frame from base 1. Reading the germline V gene gives CDR1 SNHLY and CDR2 FYNNEI. The trim is 8 bases for V and 8 bases for J, with a gap of 12 bases between the germline ends.

This clonotype was obtained from an adult man with Graves' ophthalmopathy. Sequencing was done on a sample of peripheral blood. The rearranged segments are TRBV2 and TRBJ1-2; possibly the D gene is TRBD1, per 6 matching bases. DNA sequence: TGTGCCAGCTTAGACCAGGGGGGCTACACCTTC. Translated, it gives CASLDQGGYTF.